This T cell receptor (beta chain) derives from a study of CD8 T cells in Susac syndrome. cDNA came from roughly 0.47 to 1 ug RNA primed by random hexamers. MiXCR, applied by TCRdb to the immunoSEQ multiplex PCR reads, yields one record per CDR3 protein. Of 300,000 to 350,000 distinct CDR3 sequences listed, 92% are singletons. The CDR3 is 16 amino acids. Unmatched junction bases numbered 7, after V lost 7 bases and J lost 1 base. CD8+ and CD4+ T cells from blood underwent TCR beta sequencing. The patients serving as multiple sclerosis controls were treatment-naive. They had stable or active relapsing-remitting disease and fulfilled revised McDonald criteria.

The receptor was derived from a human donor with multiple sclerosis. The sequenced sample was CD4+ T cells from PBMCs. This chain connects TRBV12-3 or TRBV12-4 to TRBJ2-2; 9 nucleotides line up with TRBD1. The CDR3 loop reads CASTGRDRVNTGELFF. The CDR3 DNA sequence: TGTGCCAGCACCGGCCGGGACAGGGTGAACACCGGGGAGCTGTTTTTT.